The 21 T cell receptor beta chains listed next were all sequenced from one sample in a study of technical replicates of blood from a few donors. The method was immunoSEQ multiplex PCR; TCRdb's version includes in-frame clones alone and lacks a portion of them. The sample lists about 75,000 clones, 91% occurring once. Sequences were obtained from T cells isolated from PBMCs. These receptors came from a human donor in good health. Some clones in this sample may be carry-over from other donors' samples.

This chain links TRBV28 with TRBJ1-2; possible D gene TRBD1, 6 bases. With 10 bases removed from V and 8 bases from J, the gap between germline ends came to 17 bases. Germline V gene lookup returns CDR1 MDHEN and CDR2 SYDVKM. The CDR3 consists of 12 residues. The CDR3, as DNA: TGTGCCACCCAAAGGGGGAGGGGGGGCTACACCTTC. It codes for CATQRGRGGYTF.

This clone was detected only once. This rearrangement joins TRBV7-9 to TRBJ1-4; D uncertain. The V end lost 2 bases, the J end lost 7 bases, and 8 bases lay between the germline ends. CDR3 size: 13 residues. The germline gives CDR1 SEHNR, CDR2 FQNEAQ (reference sequence). This CDR3 is CASSLSLPEKLFF. CDR3 sequence (DNA): TGTGCCAGCAGCTTAAGTCTACCTGAAAAACTGTTTTTT.

The rearrangement uses TRBV6-5 and TRBJ1-1, with no clear D. Germline V gives CDR1 MNHEY, CDR2 SVGAGI. V dropped 3 bases and J dropped 1 base, with 6 bases sitting between them. The CDR3 sequence is 13 residues long. As DNA, the CDR3 is TGTGCCAGCAGTTATCTCTCGAACACTGAAGCTTTCTTT. Its translation is CASSYLSNTEAFF.

The genes are TRBV7-9 and TRBJ2-1, with TRBD1 as a possible D gene (6 bases). V was trimmed by 5 bases and J by 8 bases, leaving 16 bases between them. The CDR3 is 14 residues long. Germline V CDR1 and CDR2: SEHNR, FQNEAQ (reference sequence). The CDR3 DNA is TGTGCCAGCAGCCTAGATACAGGGAGATATGAGCAGTTCTTC. Encoded protein: CASSLDTGRYEQFF. The entire variable domain, with the rest obtained from reference TRBV7-9 and TRBJ2-1, is as follows: DTGVSQNPRHKITKRGQNVTFRCDPISEHNRLYWYRQTLGQGPEFLTYFQNEAQLEKSRLLSDRFSAERPKGSFSTLEIQRTEQGDSAMYLCASSLDTGRYEQFFGPGTRLTVL.

The sample holds one count of this clone. This chain connects TRBV5-1 to TRBJ2-5; the match to TRBD2 covers 7 bases. The CDR3 is 16 residues long. The germline CDR1 and CDR2 sequences are SGHRS and YFSETQ. The trim removed 3 bases at V and 0 bases at J, leaving 8 bases unmatched. CDR3 region: CASSSGRGPYQETQYF. For the CDR3, the DNA is TGCGCCAGCAGCTCGGGGAGGGGACCGTACCAAGAGACCCAGTACTTC.

The chain carries TRBV5-1 and TRBJ1-4; the D is unclear. CDR3 length equals 13 residues. Germline V gene sequence: CDR1 SGHRS, CDR2 YFSETQ. V lost 0 bases and J lost 8, with 8 bases in between. The CDR3 spells CASSLARFEKLFF. CDR3 nucleotide sequence: TGCGCCAGCAGCTTGGCGCGGTTCGAAAAACTGTTTTTT.

This chain links TRBV9 with TRBJ2-3; the match to TRBD2 covers 7 bases. V was clipped by 4 bases and J by 1 base; unmatched bases: 3. The CDR3 is made up of 14 amino acids. Germline V gene data show CDR1 as SGDLS and CDR2 as YYNGEE. Here the CDR3 reads CASSLTSGTDTQYF. Here the CDR3 DNA reads TGTGCCAGCAGCTTAACTAGCGGCACAGATACGCAGTATTTT. The variable domain in full, with the rest retrieved from reference TRBV9 and TRBJ2-3, is DSGVTQTPKHLITATGQRVTLRCSPRSGDLSVYWYQQSLDQGLQFLIQYYNGEERAKGNILERFSAQQFPDLHSELNLSSLELGDSALYFCASSLTSGTDTQYFGPGTRLTVL.

The chain couples TRBV6-4 to TRBJ1-1; D is unclear. With 0 bases removed from V and 2 bases from J, the gap between germline ends came to 4 bases. CDR1 and CDR2 from the germline V gene are MRHNA and SNTAGT. The CDR3 is 13 amino acids. CDR3 protein: CASSDSPNTEAFF. CDR3 coding DNA: TGTGCCAGCAGTGACTCCCCAAACACTGAAGCTTTCTTT.

This clone was seen once. The chain uses TRBV7-8 and TRBJ1-1, with TRBD1 matching 7 bases. Germline V gene lookup returns CDR1 SGHVS and CDR2 FQNEAQ. CDR3 length equals 15 residues. With V trimmed by 4 bases and J by 4 bases, 9 bases remained unmatched. The CDR3 spells CASSWSRQGGTEAFF. DNA for the CDR3: TGTGCCAGCAGCTGGTCAAGACAGGGAGGCACTGAAGCTTTCTTT.

This chain joins TRBV5-5 and TRBJ2-1, with 10 bases fitting TRBD1. This CDR3 comprises 15 residues. Germline CDR1 reads SGHKS; CDR2 reads YYEKEE (reference sequence). Unmatched junction bases numbered 7, after V lost 4 bases and J lost 6 bases. The CDR3 region has the DNA TGTGCCAGCAGCCACCGGGACAGGGGTCCCAATGAGCAGTTCTTC. As protein: CASSHRDRGPNEQFF. Based on the CDR3 plus reference TRBV5-5 and TRBJ2-1, the full variable domain is DAGVTQSPTHLIKTRGQQVTLRCSPISGHKSVSWYQQVLGQGPQFIFQYYEKEERGRGNFPDRFSARQFPNYSSELNVNALLLGDSALYLCASSHRDRGPNEQFFGPGTRLTVL.

This clone was recorded once. This rearrangement joins TRBV9 to TRBJ1-2, with no clear D. The germline V gene encodes CDR1 SGDLS and CDR2 YYNGEE. The CDR3 extends over 14 amino acids. V dropped 2 bases and J dropped 1 base, with 9 bases sitting between them. CDR3 coding DNA: TGTGCCAGCAGCGTCGGCGGAAATAACTATGGCTACACCTTC. Its protein product is CASSVGGNNYGYTF.

The genes are TRBV5-1 and TRBJ2-3, with D perhaps matching TRBD1 (5 bases). CDR1 and CDR2 (germline): SGHRS, YFSETQ. The CDR3 has 14 residues. V was clipped by 4 bases and J by 3 bases, with 12 bases between them. The CDR3 DNA is TGCGCCAGCAGCAGGGGATCGGCTACAGATACGCAGTATTTT. Its protein is CASSRGSATDTQYF. The whole variable domain, filled in from reference TRBV5-1 and TRBJ2-3, reads KAGVTQTPRYLIKTRGQQVTLSCSPISGHRSVSWYQQTPGQGLQFLFEYFSETQRNKGNFPGRFSGRQFSNSRSEMNVSTLELGDSALYLCASSRGSATDTQYFGPGTRLTVL.

This sequence joins TRBV10-3 and TRBJ2-2, with TRBD1 matching over 7 bases. CDR1 and CDR2 from the germline V gene are ENHRY and SYGVKD. The J segment lost 6 bases and the V segment lost 6 bases, leaving 13 bases of the junction unmatched. The CDR3 extends over 16 amino acids. In nucleotides, the CDR3 is TGTGCCATCAGAGAACGACAGGGAACCCTAGCCGGGGAGCTGTTTTTT. Its translation is CAIRERQGTLAGELFF.

V and J are TRBV28 and TRBJ2-1, with 7 bases matching TRBD1. Germline V gene data show CDR1 as MDHEN and CDR2 as SYDVKM. V shed 3 bases and J 6 bases; nucleotides not matched to a gene: 8. The CDR3 contains 15 residues. The CDR3 here is CASSFGTAYRNEQFF. As DNA, the CDR3 is TGTGCCAGCAGTTTTGGGACAGCGTATCGCAATGAGCAGTTCTTC.

This chain connects TRBV10-1 to TRBJ2-3; a weak D match, TRBD2 (5 bases). Per germline, CDR1 WNHNN and CDR2 SYGVQD (reference sequence). The CDR3 extends over 15 amino acids. With 2 bases removed from V and 2 bases from J, the gap between germline ends came to 11 bases. CDR3 amino acids: CASSESSRATDTQYF. CDR3 DNA: TGCGCCAGCAGTGAGAGCTCGCGGGCCACAGATACGCAGTATTTT.

The chain has TRBV5-1 and TRBJ1-1; 8 bases fit TRBD1. The CDR3 has 15 amino acids. J was trimmed by 1 base and V by 2 bases; bases with no gene match: 4. The germline gives CDR1 SGHRS, CDR2 YFSETQ. The CDR3 region has the DNA TGCGCCAGCAGCTTTTCCGGGACAGGGAACACTGAAGCTTTCTTT. As protein: CASSFSGTGNTEAFF.

The rearrangement joins TRBV27 to TRBJ1-3, with D uncertain. Per the germline V gene, CDR1 is MNHEY and CDR2 is SMNVEV (reference sequence). The CDR3 is 13 amino acids. The V end lost 2 bases, the J end lost 4 bases, and 6 bases lay between the germline ends. Here the CDR3 DNA reads TGTGCCAGCAGTTTAGTGGAGGGAAACACCATATATTTT. This codes for CASSLVEGNTIYF.

The chain has TRBV19 and TRBJ2-1; TRBD1 matches at 9 bases. CDR1 and CDR2 from the germline V gene are LNHDA and SQIVND (reference sequence). The CDR3 sequence is 15 residues long. V was clipped by 7 bases and J by 5 bases; unmatched bases: 9. The CDR3 nucleotides read TGTGCCAGTACCCCCGGGACAGGGTTTGACAATGAGCAGTTCTTC. The encoded protein is CASTPGTGFDNEQFF.

The chain carries TRBV28 and TRBJ1-2, with no clear D. The CDR3 totals 12 residues. V was clipped by 4 bases and J by 2 bases, with 5 bases between them. Germline V gene sequence: CDR1 MDHEN, CDR2 SYDVKM. The CDR3 loop reads CASSSGNYGYTF. The CDR3 DNA sequence: TGTGCCAGCAGTTCGGGGAACTATGGCTACACCTTC.

The genes are TRBV5-1 and TRBJ2-3, with 9 bases matching TRBD1. CDR1 is SGHRS, CDR2 YFSETQ, per germline. CDR3 length: 15 amino acids. V lost 3 bases, J lost 2 bases, and 4 bases stayed unmatched. This chain's CDR3 is CASSSRDRVTDTQYF. The CDR3 DNA sequence: TGCGCCAGCAGCTCACGGGACAGGGTCACAGATACGCAGTATTTT.

This clone was seen once. This chain uses TRBV5-4 with TRBJ1-1; D uncertain. V lost 0 bases and J 4 bases, leaving 10 bases between the germline ends. The CDR3 has 14 residues. Germline V gene sequence: CDR1 SGHNT, CDR2 YYREEE (reference sequence). Here the CDR3 reads CASSLDSGVTEAFF. CDR3 coding DNA: TGTGCCAGCAGCTTGGATTCCGGGGTCACTGAAGCTTTCTTT.